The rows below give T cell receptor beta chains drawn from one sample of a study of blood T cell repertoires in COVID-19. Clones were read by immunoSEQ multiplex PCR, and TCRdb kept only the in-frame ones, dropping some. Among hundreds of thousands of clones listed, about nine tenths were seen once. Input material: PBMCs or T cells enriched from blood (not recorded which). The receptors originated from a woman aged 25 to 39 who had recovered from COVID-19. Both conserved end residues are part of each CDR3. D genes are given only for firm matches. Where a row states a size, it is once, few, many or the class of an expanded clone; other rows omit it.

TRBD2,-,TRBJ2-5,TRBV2,CASRTSGSETQYF,TGTGCCAGCCGGACTAGCGGGAGTGAGACCCAGTACTTC
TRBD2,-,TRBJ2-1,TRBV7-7,CASSRDVGSGTNEQFF,TGTGCTAGCAGCCGAGATGTAGGTAGCGGGACCAATGAGCAGTTCTTC
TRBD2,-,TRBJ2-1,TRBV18,CASSPRAGVFEQFF,TGTGCCAGCTCACCACGCGCGGGAGTCTTTGAGCAGTTCTTC
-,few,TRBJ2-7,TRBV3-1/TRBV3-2,CASSQGGLQVYEQYF,TGTGCCAGCAGCCAAGGAGGTTTACAGGTCTACGAGCAGTACTTC
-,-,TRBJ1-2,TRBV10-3,CAISESSRGDYGYTF,TGTGCCATCAGTGAGTCCTCCCGGGGGGACTATGGCTACACCTTC
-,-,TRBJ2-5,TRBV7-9,CASSLGGLAQETQYF,TGTGCCAGCAGCCTTGGAGGGCTAGCCCAAGAGACCCAGTACTTC
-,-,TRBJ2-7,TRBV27,CASSSTGTAAYEQYF,TGTGCCAGCAGTTCGACCGGGACTGCAGCCTACGAGCAGTACTTC
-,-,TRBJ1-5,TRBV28,CASNLVQGGSQPQHF,TGTGCCAGCAACCTCGTCCAGGGCGGATCACAGCCCCAGCATTTT
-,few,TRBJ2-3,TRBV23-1,CASSVPRVRTDTQYF,TGCGCCAGCAGTGTCCCCAGGGTACGCACAGATACGCAGTATTTT
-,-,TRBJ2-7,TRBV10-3,CAISESGQTYEQYF,TGTGCCATCAGTGAGTCTGGACAGACCTACGAGCAGTACTTC
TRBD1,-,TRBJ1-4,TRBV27,CASSLTGAATNEKLFF,TGTGCCAGCAGTCTGACAGGGGCTGCAACTAATGAAAAACTGTTTTTT
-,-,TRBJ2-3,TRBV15,CATSRDLRGIVADTQYF,TGTGCCACCAGCAGAGATTTACGGGGGATTGTCGCAGATACGCAGTATTTT
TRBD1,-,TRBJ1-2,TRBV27,CASSLQGQGYGYTF,TGTGCCAGCAGTTTACAGGGACAGGGCTATGGCTACACCTTC
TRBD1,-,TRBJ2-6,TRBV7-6,CASSLERTGYSGANVLTF,TGTGCCAGCAGCTTAGAGAGGACAGGCTACTCTGGGGCCAACGTCCTGACTTTC
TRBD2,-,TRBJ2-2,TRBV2,CASSPGLAGAGELFF,TGTGCCAGCAGTCCGGGACTAGCGGGAGCGGGGGAGCTGTTTTTT
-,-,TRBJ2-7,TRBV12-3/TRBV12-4,CASSLSGYEQYF,TGTGCCAGCAGTTTGTCGGGCTACGAGCAGTACTTC
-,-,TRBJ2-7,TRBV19,CASSMTTNSYEQYF,TGTGCCAGTAGTATGACGACAAACTCCTACGAGCAGTACTTC
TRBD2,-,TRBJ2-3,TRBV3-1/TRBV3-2,CASSKSGSGERTQYF,TGTGCCAGCAGCAAAAGCGGGAGCGGGGAACGTACGCAGTATTTT
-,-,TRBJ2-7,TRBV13,CASSFRQTSYEQYF,TGTGCCAGCAGCTTCCGTCAAACTTCCTACGAGCAGTACTTC
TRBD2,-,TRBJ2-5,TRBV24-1,CATKATSGENGETQYF,TGTGCCACCAAAGCGACTAGCGGGGAAAATGGGGAGACCCAGTACTTC
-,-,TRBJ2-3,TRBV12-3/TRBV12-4,CASSLESADTQYF,TGTGCCAGCAGTTTAGAGTCGGCAGATACGCAGTATTTT
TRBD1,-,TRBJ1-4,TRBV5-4,CASSLVGRGREEKLFF,TGTGCCAGCAGCTTGGTGGGCAGGGGGCGTGAAGAAAAACTGTTTTTT
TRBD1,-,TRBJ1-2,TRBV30,CAWSVSTGDFYGYTF,TGTGCCTGGAGTGTATCGACAGGGGATTTCTATGGCTACACCTTC
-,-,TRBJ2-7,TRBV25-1,CASRQNSYEQYF,TGTGCCAGCAGACAGAACTCCTACGAGCAGTACTTC
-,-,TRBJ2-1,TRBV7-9,CASSFSVTTNNEQFF,TGTGCCAGCAGCTTTTCCGTTACGACTAACAATGAGCAGTTCTTC
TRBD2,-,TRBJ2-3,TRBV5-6,CASTQGSGRADTQYF,TGTGCCAGCACCCAAGGCAGCGGGAGGGCGGATACGCAGTATTTT
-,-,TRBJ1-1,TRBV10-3,CAISESTERAFF,TGTGCCATCAGTGAGTCGACGGAGAGGGCTTTCTTT
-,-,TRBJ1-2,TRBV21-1,CASSKGFTQYGYTF,TGTGCCAGCAGCAAAGGTTTTACTCAATATGGCTACACCTTC
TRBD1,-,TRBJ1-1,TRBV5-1,CASSRRRTGGEAFF,TGCGCCAGCAGCAGGCGTCGGACAGGGGGTGAAGCTTTCTTT
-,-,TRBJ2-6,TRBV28,CASSPNPGVTLSGANVLTF,TGTGCCAGCAGTCCAAACCCAGGTGTTACCCTCTCTGGGGCCAACGTCCTGACTTTC
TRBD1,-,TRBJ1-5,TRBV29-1,CSVETGGNQPQHF,TGCAGCGTTGAGACAGGGGGAAATCAGCCCCAGCATTTT
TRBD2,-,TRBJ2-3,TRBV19,CASSIMASGTDTQYF,TGTGCCAGTAGTATAATGGCTAGCGGTACAGATACGCAGTATTTT
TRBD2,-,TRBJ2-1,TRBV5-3,CARSLGASGRENEQFF,TGTGCCAGAAGCTTGGGCGCTAGCGGGAGGGAGAATGAGCAGTTCTTC
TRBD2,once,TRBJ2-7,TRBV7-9,CASSLGGGPQNEQYF,TGTGCCAGCAGCTTAGGGGGAGGGCCCCAGAACGAGCAGTACTTC
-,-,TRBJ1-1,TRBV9,CASSPFRGAITEAFF,TGTGCCAGCAGCCCCTTCCGGGGGGCTATCACTGAAGCTTTCTTT
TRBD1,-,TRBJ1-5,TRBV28,CASSFDRGVIGNQPQHF,TGTGCCAGCAGTTTTGACAGGGGAGTTATTGGCAATCAGCCCCAGCATTTT
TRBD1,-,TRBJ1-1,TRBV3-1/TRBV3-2,CASSQTTGAEAFF,TGTGCCAGCAGCCAGACCACAGGGGCGGAAGCTTTCTTT
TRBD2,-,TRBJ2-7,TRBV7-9,CASSLVWASGYEQYF,TGTGCCAGCAGCTTAGTCTGGGCTAGCGGCTACGAGCAGTACTTC
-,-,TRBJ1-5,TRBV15,CATSRDPLQPQHF,TGTGCCACCAGCAGAGACCCCCTACAGCCCCAGCATTTT
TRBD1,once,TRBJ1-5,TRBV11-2,CASSSDRVDQPQHF,TGTGCCAGCAGCTCAGACAGGGTAGATCAGCCCCAGCATTTT
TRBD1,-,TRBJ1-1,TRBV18,CASSRSGTGMRTEAFF,TGTGCCAGCTCACGCTCCGGGACAGGGATGCGCACTGAAGCTTTCTTT
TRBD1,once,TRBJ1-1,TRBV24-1,CATSELTGAGTEAFF,TGTGCCACCAGTGAACTTACAGGGGCGGGCACTGAAGCTTTCTTT
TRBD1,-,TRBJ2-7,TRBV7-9,CASSLLGGQEGAEQYF,TGTGCCAGCAGCTTACTAGGAGGACAGGAAGGGGCCGAGCAGTACTTC
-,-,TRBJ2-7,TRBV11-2,CASSPDSIYKQYF,TGTGCCAGCAGCCCTGACTCGATTTACAAGCAGTACTTC
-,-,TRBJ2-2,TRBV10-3,CAISESRSGGTGELFF,TGTGCCATCAGTGAGTCGCGGTCCGGGGGCACCGGGGAGCTGTTTTTT
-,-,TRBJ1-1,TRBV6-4,CASSEGLNTEAFF,TGTGCCAGCAGTGAGGGCTTGAACACTGAAGCTTTCTTT
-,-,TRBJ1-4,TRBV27,CASSRIGATNEKLFF,TGTGCCAGCAGCCGAATAGGGGCAACTAATGAAAAACTGTTTTTT
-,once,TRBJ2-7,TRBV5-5,CASSLLVTEQYF,TGTGCCAGCAGCTTGTTAGTAACCGAGCAGTACTTC
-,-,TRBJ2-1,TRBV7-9,CASSEGHGVSNEQFF,TGTGCCAGCAGCGAAGGACACGGAGTATCCAATGAGCAGTTCTTC
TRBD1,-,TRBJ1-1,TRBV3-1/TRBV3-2,CASSRTGSPRGTEAFF,TGTGCCAGCAGCCGGACAGGGTCCCCTCGGGGAACTGAAGCTTTCTTT
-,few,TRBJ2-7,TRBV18,CASSPEQGSPEQYF,TGTGCCAGCTCACCAGAACAGGGCTCTCCCGAGCAGTACTTC
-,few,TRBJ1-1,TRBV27,CASSPGGMDTEAFF,TGTGCCAGCAGCCCGGGAGGGATGGACACTGAAGCTTTCTTT